A single T cell receptor beta chain is shown here with its context. This clone's antigen is unknown. The input lacks base qualities; no much larger clone sits a single base away. This entry is derived from a study of T cell responses to AZD1222 COVID-19 vaccine listed by TCRdb under 2021. For the wider study: AZD1222 recipients with second doses at about 4 weeks or about 12 weeks were pooled, because spike-specific TCR depth and breadth did not differ between schedules. TCR sequencing was performed for 230 to 250 trial participants, of whom 207 were given two doses of AZD1222 and roughly 25 were given two doses of MenACWY control vaccine. Trial participants were enrolled by age into 18-55, 56-69 and 70-plus year subgroups, with roughly 150, 30 and 60 TCR-sequenced participants respectively.

The CDR3 regions of human TCRbeta chains were subjected to immunosequencing. As for the authors' bioinformatics: Repertoire TCRs were matched against a reference library of SARS-CoV-2-specific TCRs generated with the MIRA antigen-specificity platform. Breadth was defined as the fraction of unique TCRs that were SARS-CoV-2-associated. Depth was defined as the fraction of total T cells that were SARS-CoV-2-associated. Each spike-specific TCR was assigned to its reactive spike region and to a CD4 or CD8 class using the MIRA data. Log10-transformed breadth and depth values were compared by one-way ANOVA with Sidak's multiple comparisons tests. This is the immuneACCESS table as TCRdb keeps it, with only in-frame sequences that have V and J called. A part of the clones is gone; compared with another copy, unresolved V genes explain less than half, and the rest is unexplained. V, J and clone size were drawn from that table, and D and trimming were deduced from the DNA. Here the sample has roughly 100,000 clones; 82% occur a single time. The ten most abundant clones make up 5% of the sample.

The CDR3 runs 13 residues from the cysteine to the phenylalanine. The DNA shown is the 39-base CDR3, in frame from base 1. Trimming takes 3 bases off V and 2 bases off J; junction bases not matched to a gene: 0. From a lookup of the germline V gene, CDR1 and CDR2 are LGHNA and YNFKEQ. What the time point label conveys for this sample: baseline before first vaccination. The vaccinee samples were drawn from two UK trials, COV001 and COV002, one of which was a single-blind randomized controlled phase 2/3 trial testing AZD1222 (ChAdOx1 nCoV-19) in healthy adults. Trial participant PBMC samples were collected at day 0 and day 28 after the second dose for TCRbeta chain sequencing. General study outcomes and caveats: Because no day 14 peak-response samples were available, the repertoires could be characterized only after the peak T cell response. Vaccine-associated CD4 TCRs spanned the whole spike protein, with dominant responses in regions 160-218 and 743-854. Reportedly, almost half of the unique spike-specific TCRs recognized epitopes lying outside the regions that are mutated in the B.1.351 and B.1.1.7 variants. The 56-69-year group was small, and its depth increase did not reach significance, likely because of low power. After two AZD1222 doses, spike-specific TCR breadth and depth were significantly higher than at day 0 and than in MenACWY recipients. Most participants were white British and females outnumbered males, and the authors suggested that clonal diversity may have been underestimated. Conclusions about previously exposed vaccinees are limited because only six or seven AZD1222 recipients were SARS-CoV-2 seropositive at baseline.

The source material was peripheral blood, sampled on day 0 of AZD1222 vaccination. The sequence came from an adult in good health. The chain couples TRBV4-2 to TRBJ2-7, with TRBD1 matching 8 junction bases. In nucleotides, the sequence is TGTGCCAGCAGCCAGGACAGGGCCTACGAGCAGTACTTC. This translates into CASSQDRAYEQYF.